The sequence of this T cell receptor beta chain was determined in a study of tumor and adjacent non-tumor tissue in lung cancer. Study-wide results and caveats: Higher tumor TCR diversity was associated with shorter survival. In normal lung, the top 100 clones were significantly more dominant than in tumor.

This sample's RNA came from whole unsorted tissue. This non-tumor lung sample came from over 3 cm beyond the tumor edge. Trimming removed 6 bases from V and 5 bases from J, with 25 bases in between. CDR3 length: 17 residues. A modified ARM-PCR protocol with three rounds of nested PCR amplified TCRbeta. TCRdb re-analysed the multiplex PCR reads in MiXCR, keeping a single row per CDR3 protein. The data hold over 80,000 distinct CDR3 sequences, with 80% observed a single time. This clonotype has at least ten counts. Its antigen is not identified. The receptor comes from a man in his 60s with small cell lung cancer. Sequencing input: distant non-tumor lung tissue. The rearrangement links TRBV12-3 or TRBV12-4 to TRBJ2-5, with D possibly matching TRBD2 (7 bases). Here the CDR3 reads CASSPPVGGRDRETQYF. In DNA form, the CDR3 reads TGTGCCAGCAGCCCCCCTGTCGGGGGGCGCGATCGGGAGACCCAGTACTTC.